The 24 T cell receptor beta chains below come from one sample, sequenced in a study of T cell responses to AZD1222 COVID-19 vaccine listed by TCRdb under 2021. Library preparation used the immunoSEQ multiplex PCR assay. Imported from immuneACCESS, the table was reduced by TCRdb to in-frame sequences with V and J called. These copies leave out some clones; in studies compared against another copy, an unresolved V gene accounts for under half, and the cause of the remainder is not known. Present in this sample are 150,000 or so clones, roughly 94% of which were seen just once. The top ten hold under 6% of the sample. This specimen's time point label, interpreted: about 28 days (+/-7) after the second vaccine dose. Sequencing was performed on peripheral blood, taken 28 days after the second AZD1222 dose. The receptors shown here come from an adult who received the AZD1222 COVID-19 vaccine.

The rearrangement joins TRBV11-3 to TRBJ2-2, with D maybe TRBD1 (6 bases). In germline, CDR1 is SGHNT, CDR2 YENEEA. The CDR3 loop spans 17 amino acids. V gave up 6 bases and J gave up 0 bases, with 17 bases separating them. CDR3: CASSPGVGGPNTGELFF. The CDR3 coding sequence is TGTGCCAGCAGTCCAGGGGTAGGCGGGCCGAACACCGGGGAGCTGTTTTTT.

The chain recombines TRBV27 with TRBJ1-5, with D tentatively TRBD1 (5 bases). CDR1 and CDR2 (germline): MNHEY, SMNVEV (reference sequence). The CDR3 sequence is 13 residues long. Trimming took off 1 base at V and 7 bases at J, with 8 bases between the two ends. The CDR3 sequence is CASSLLGEQPQHF. The DNA for the CDR3 is TGTGCCAGCAGTTTATTGGGGGAGCAGCCCCAGCATTTT.

There are a few counts of this clone. The chain recombines TRBV7-9 with TRBJ2-3, with D possibly matching TRBD2 (6 bases). The CDR3 has 15 residues. The germline CDR1 and CDR2 sequences are SEHNR and FQNEAQ (reference sequence). Trimming pared 4 bases from V and 2 bases from J, leaving 13 bases between. DNA of the CDR3: TGTGCCAGCAGCTCTACGGGACTCCCCACAGATACGCAGTATTTT. Residues: CASSSTGLPTDTQYF. Full variable domain (missing parts from reference TRBV7-9 and TRBJ2-3): DTGVSQNPRHKITKRGQNVTFRCDPISEHNRLYWYRQTLGQGPEFLTYFQNEAQLEKSRLLSDRFSAERPKGSFSTLEIQRTEQGDSAMYLCASSSTGLPTDTQYFGPGTRLTVL.

The chain has TRBV29-1 and TRBJ1-2; 9 positions match TRBD1. Germline V gene sequence: CDR1 SQVTM, CDR2 ANQGSEA. The ends lost 5 bases at V and 3 bases at J; junction bases unmatched: 4. The CDR3 contains 13 residues. The CDR3: CSVWDREDYGYTF. The CDR3 region has the DNA TGCAGCGTTTGGGACAGGGAGGACTATGGCTACACCTTC.

The CDR3 here is CASSEWEDVSWRSMNTEAFF. CDR3 coding DNA: TGTGCCAGCAGCGAATGGGAAGACGTGTCATGGAGGTCCATGAACACTGAAGCTTTCTTT. V usage is TRBV6-2 or TRBV6-3 and J usage is TRBJ1-1; no reliable D call. The ends were cut back, 6 bases at V and 0 bases at J, with 29 bases in the middle. Germline V gene lookup returns CDR1 MNHEY and CDR2 SVGEGT. This CDR3 has 20 amino acids.

The chain is built from TRBV7-9 and TRBJ1-5, with 7 positions matching TRBD1. V lost 5 bases, J lost 6 bases, and 10 bases stayed unmatched. The CDR3 totals 15 residues. Germline lookup yields CDR1 SEHNR and CDR2 FQNEAQ (reference sequence). This CDR3 reads CASSLTGSLGQPQHF. The CDR3 nucleotides read TGTGCCAGCAGCCTGACAGGGAGTCTAGGTCAGCCCCAGCATTTT.

This clone was detected only once. The gene calls are TRBV21-1 and TRBJ2-1; the table's D call of TRBD2 was not tested on the DNA. TRBV21-1 is deemed a pseudogene. The CDR3 runs to 14 residues. CDR3 DNA sequence: TGTGCCAGCAGCAACGGGACTAGAGACAATGAGCAGTTCTTC. Its protein product is CASSNGTRDNEQFF.

The rearrangement joins TRBV9 to TRBJ1-6; D might be TRBD1 (5 bases). This CDR3 region has 15 residues. The V gene lost 3 bases and the J gene lost 8 bases, with 15 bases spanning the gap. Germline-derived CDR1 and CDR2 are SGDLS and YYNGEE. The CDR3 DNA reads as TGTGCCAGCAGCGAAAAGGGGAGGGCGGATTCACCCCTCCACTTT. Its translation is CASSEKGRADSPLHF.

This chain links TRBV28 with TRBJ2-7; TRBD1 might be the D (5 bases). Germline-derived CDR1 and CDR2 are MDHEN and SYDVKM. The CDR3 has 15 amino acids. The germline V and J ends were trimmed by 3 bases and 2 bases, with 14 bases remaining between them. The CDR3 protein is CASSLQQEGAYEQYF. The CDR3 nucleotides read TGTGCCAGCAGTTTGCAACAGGAAGGGGCCTACGAGCAGTACTTC. The entire variable domain, with the rest obtained from reference TRBV28 and TRBJ2-7, is as follows: DVKVTQSSRYLVKRTGEKVFLECVQDMDHENMFWYRQDPGLGLRLIYFSYDVKMKEKGDIPEGYSVSREKKERFSLILESASTNQTSMYLCASSLQQEGAYEQYFGPGTRLTVT.

The chain uses TRBV5-1 and TRBJ2-3; no clear D gene. V lost 4 bases to trimming and J lost 5 bases, with 5 bases between them. Germline assignment: CDR1 SGHRS and CDR2 YFSETQ. The CDR3 runs 11 residues. CDR3 in amino acids: CASSVQDTQYF. The CDR3 DNA reads as TGCGCCAGCAGCGTACAAGATACGCAGTATTTT.

This clone was seen a single time. The V and J genes are TRBV13 and TRBJ2-7; perhaps D is TRBD1 or TRBD2 (5 bases each). The germline V and J ends were trimmed by 4 bases and 4 bases, with 8 bases remaining between them. CDR3 size: 12 residues. Germline V gene data show CDR1 as PRHDT and CDR2 as FYEKMQ (reference sequence). The CDR3 region has the DNA TGTGCCAGCAGCTATGGGGGATACGAGCAGTACTTC. It codes for CASSYGGYEQYF.

Concerning this clone itself: The sample contains more than one DNA sequence encoding this CDR3. The DNA of the CDR3 is TGTGCCAGTAGCGGGACAGGGGGGAATCAGCCCCAGCATTTT. This sequence encodes CASSGTGGNQPQHF. This chain uses TRBV19 with TRBJ1-5; TRBD1 agrees at 11 bases. Trimming took 6 bases from V and 4 from J; bases not matched to a gene: 2. Per germline, CDR1 LNHDA and CDR2 SQIVND (reference sequence). This CDR3 comprises 14 residues. The complete variable domain, with remaining parts taken from reference TRBV19 and TRBJ1-5, reads DGGITQSPKYLFRKEGQNVTLSCEQNLNHDAMYWYRQDPGQGLRLIYYSQIVNDFQKGDIAEGYSVSREKKESFPLTVTSAQKNPTAFYLCASSGTGGNQPQHFGDGTRLSIL.

The rearrangement joins TRBV3-1 (or the pseudogene TRBV3-2) to TRBJ2-1; 14 bases match TRBD2. Germline V gives CDR1 LGHDT, CDR2 YNNKEL (reference sequence). The V and J ends lost 5 bases and 9 bases, in that order; junction bases with no gene match: 6. This CDR3 is built from 15 residues. The CDR3 bases are TGTGCCAGCAGCTCCGAAGGACTAGCGGGAGGTGAGCAGTTCTTC. Protein product: CASSSEGLAGGEQFF.

This clone was seen only once. This chain uses TRBV7-2 with TRBJ2-7; D not resolved. The ends were cut back, 5 bases at V and 2 bases at J, with 19 bases in the middle. CDR3 length: 16 amino acids. CDR1 and CDR2 (germline): SGHTA, FQGNSA. CDR3 sequence: CASSTYTGISAYEQYF. The DNA of the CDR3 is TGTGCCAGCAGCACCTATACCGGAATTAGTGCCTACGAGCAGTACTTC. The full variable domain, in which reference TRBV7-2 and TRBJ2-7 provide the parts outside the CDR3, is GAGVSQSPSNKVTEKGKDVELRCDPISGHTALYWYRQSLGQGLEFLIYFQGNSAPDKSGLPSDRFSAERTGGSVSTLTIQRTQQEDSAVYLCASSTYTGISAYEQYFGPGTRLTVT.

The chain has TRBV7-9 and TRBJ1-2; D is possibly TRBD1 (5 bases). V was trimmed by 2 bases and J by 1 base, leaving 8 bases between them. Looked up from germline, CDR1 is SEHNR and CDR2 is FQNEAQ (reference sequence). This CDR3 region has 14 residues. The CDR3 region is CASSLPTVNYGYTF. For the CDR3, the DNA is TGTGCCAGCAGCTTACCGACAGTTAACTATGGCTACACCTTC.

The chain employs TRBV7-8 and TRBJ2-1; maybe TRBD2 (6 bases). The V end was cut by 1 base, the J end by 12 bases, with 13 bases between. Germline loops: CDR1 SGHVS, CDR2 FQNEAQ. The CDR3 length is 13 residues. The DNA of the CDR3 is TGTGCCAGCAGCTTAGAATGGGTCGGGGGGCAGTTCTTC. It codes for CASSLEWVGGQFF.

The rearrangement joins TRBV2 to TRBJ2-1, with D possibly TRBD2 on 5 matching bases. The CDR3 is made up of 13 amino acids. Germline CDR1 SNHLY, CDR2 FYNNEI. The germline V and J ends were trimmed by 6 bases and 5 bases, with 11 bases remaining between them. CDR3 DNA: TGTGCCAGCAGCCCAGGACTTAACAATGAGCAGTTCTTC. Translating gives CASSPGLNNEQFF.

The V call is TRBV4-1, the J call TRBJ2-2; the match to TRBD2 covers 7 bases. Germline values: CDR1 MGHRA, CDR2 YSYEKL. V shed 1 base, J shed 4 bases, and the junction held 15 bases outside the gene matches. This CDR3 is built from 19 residues. Written as DNA, the CDR3 is TGCGCCAGCAGCCAAGCTCGCGGGAGCCTTCAAATGGGCACCGGGGAGCTGTTTTTT. As protein: CASSQARGSLQMGTGELFF.

For the CDR3, the DNA is TGTGCCACCAGCACCCTAGCGGGGAACTTGGGGATTCAGTACTTC. This translates into CATSTLAGNLGIQYF. The gene calls are TRBV15 and TRBJ2-4, with TRBD2 matching over 9 bases. V lost 4 bases, J lost 10 bases, and 11 bases stayed unmatched. Per germline, CDR1 LNHNV and CDR2 YYDKDF (reference sequence). The CDR3 runs to 15 residues.

The chain uses TRBV12-2 and TRBJ2-7; TRBD2 is the table's D call and was not checked against the DNA. TRBV12-2 represents a pseudogene. This CDR3 contains 16 residues. CDR3 in amino acids: CASRLAEGVASYEQYF. For the CDR3, the DNA is TGTGCAAGTCGCTTAGCGGAGGGAGTGGCATCCTACGAGCAGTACTTC.

The CDR3 reads CASSFSAGNTIYF. Written as DNA, the CDR3 is TGTGCCAGCAGTTTCAGTGCGGGAAACACCATATATTTT. The chain joins TRBV27 to TRBJ1-3, with no clear D. The CDR3 is made up of 13 amino acids. Trimming took off 3 bases at V and 4 bases at J, with 7 bases between the two ends. Germline loops: CDR1 MNHEY, CDR2 SMNVEV (reference sequence).

The rearrangement joins TRBV7-9 to TRBJ1-2; 8 bases agree with TRBD1. This CDR3 is 14 amino acids long. V shed 3 bases, J shed 8 bases, and the junction held 8 bases outside the gene matches. Germline V gene lookup returns CDR1 SEHNR and CDR2 FQNEAQ (reference sequence). As DNA, the CDR3 is TGTGCCAGCAGCTTTCCAACAGGGGGAGGAGGCTACACCTTC. Translated: CASSFPTGGGGYTF.

This clone occurred once. This chain joins TRBV5-1 and TRBJ1-2, with D perhaps matching TRBD1 (5 bases). Trimming took off 3 bases at V and 4 bases at J, with 19 bases between the two ends. The CDR3 consists of 16 residues. CDR1 is SGHRS and CDR2 is YFSETQ in the germline V gene. For the CDR3, the DNA is TGCGCCAGCAGCTGGACCCCTGCAGGGCACCGCTATGGCTACACCTTC. It yields the protein CASSWTPAGHRYGYTF.

This chain connects TRBV19 to TRBJ1-6; D is uncertain. V was trimmed by 7 bases and J by 2 bases, leaving 12 bases between them. This CDR3 has 15 residues. Germline CDR1 and CDR2: LNHDA and SQIVND (reference sequence). DNA for the CDR3: TGTGCCAGTACGGACCCTCGGACCTATAATTCACCCCTCCACTTT. It translates to CASTDPRTYNSPLHF.